A selection of T cell receptor beta chains follows, all from one sample in a study of T cells after yellow fever vaccination. TCRdb independently ran MiXCR on the 5' RACE reads; one entry per CDR3 protein. The data contain just over 300,000 distinct CDR3 sequences, less than 4.5% of them singletons. The starting material was PBMCs, obtained on the day of the yellow fever booster vaccination. Receptors originate from a man aged 18 to 29 who received the YFV17D yellow fever vaccine. Each CDR3 is given with its conserved first and last residue.

j_call v_call cdr3_length cdr3_aa
TRBJ2-3 TRBV15 15 CATSPGTSGADTQYF
TRBJ2-1 TRBV5-1 13 CASSLFYGNEQFF
TRBJ2-3 TRBV20-1 12 CSATRYTDTQYF
TRBJ2-2 TRBV29-1 13 CSVLGWDTGELFF
TRBJ2-1 TRBV20-1 16 CSARDPRGAEYNEQFF
TRBJ2-2 TRBV5-5 14 CASSNNLGTGELFF
TRBJ2-3 TRBV18 15 CASSLTGGEVNTQYF
TRBJ1-5 TRBV7-2 13 CASSQQGWQPQHF
TRBJ2-5 TRBV27 14 CASSLAAARETQYF
TRBJ1-2 TRBV12-2 14 CASSGGTASYGYTF
TRBJ2-3 TRBV3-1 16 CASSQSRDAGGHTQYF
TRBJ2-2 TRBV7-2 14 CASSVRQGSGELFF
TRBJ2-5 TRBV6-6 17 CASRMVMGGSIQETQYF
TRBJ2-5 TRBV4-2 17 CASSQDKGVVYWETQYF
TRBJ1-1 TRBV19 14 CATRGQGDDTEAFF
TRBJ2-3 TRBV7-9 13 CALTGGNTDTQYF
TRBJ2-3 TRBV18 18 CASSPRTSGGQSTDKQYF
TRBJ2-5 TRBV7-6 16 CASSSRRGPGRETQYF